Listed here are 29 T cell receptor beta chains from one sample, sequenced in a study of T cell repertoires in cytomegalovirus infection. What these receptors recognize is not known. One entry per CDR3 protein results from TCRdb running MiXCR on the reads. The sample records around 570,000 distinct CDR3 sequences, 35% to 50% being singletons. This specimen was cultured PBMCs, taken from culture after CMV antigen stimulation. These receptors all stem from a human donor in good health (CMV status not recorded). Some clones in this sample may be carry-over from other donors' samples.

This chain connects TRBV7-2 to TRBJ2-7; 11 bases agree with TRBD2. The CDR3 contains 15 residues. J gave up 4 bases and V 5 bases, and 7 bases lay outside the gene matches. Per the germline V gene, CDR1 is SGHTA and CDR2 is FQGNSA. The CDR3 region has the DNA TGTGCCAGCAGCATAACTAGCGGGAGTCGATACGAGCAGTACTTC. It codes for CASSITSGSRYEQYF.

V and J are TRBV29-1 and TRBJ2-3, with 8 bases lining up with TRBD2. CDR1 SQVTM and CDR2 ANQGSEA come from the germline V gene. The CDR3 runs 15 residues. Losses at the gene ends were 2 bases for V and 6 bases for J; bases not matched to a gene: 10. CDR3 nucleotide sequence: TGCAGCGTTGAATCGGCGGGGGGACCCGTCGATACGCAGTATTTT. It specifies CSVESAGGPVDTQYF.

In its sample, this clonotype was seen many times. The rearrangement links TRBV15 to TRBJ2-2; 9 positions agree with TRBD2. Looked up from germline, CDR1 is LNHNV and CDR2 is YYDKDF (reference sequence). The CDR3 has 15 amino acids. J was trimmed by 6 bases and V by 0 bases; bases with no gene match: 2. CDR3 sequence reads: CATSRERTSAGELFF. CDR3 coding DNA: TGTGCCACCAGCAGAGAACGGACTAGCGCCGGGGAGCTGTTTTTT.

The table lists this clonotype with a count of one. The CDR3 DNA reads as TGTGCCAGCACCGTAGGGGGATGGGGGTATGGCTACACCTTC. Protein: CASTVGGWGYGYTF. The chain joins TRBV6-5 to TRBJ1-2; tentative D call: TRBD1 (6 bases). This CDR3 region has 14 residues. The V gene lost 7 bases and the J gene lost 5 bases, with 17 bases spanning the gap. Per germline, CDR1 MNHEY and CDR2 SVGAGI.

This clonotype has a handful of counts. The rearrangement links TRBV27 to TRBJ2-3; D is unresolved. CDR1 is MNHEY and CDR2 is SMNVEV in the germline V gene (reference sequence). CDR3 length: 14 residues. The V end lost 2 bases, the J end lost 2 bases, and 8 bases lay between the germline ends. The CDR3 protein is CASSLGPHTDTQYF. CDR3 in DNA: TGTGCCAGCAGTTTAGGTCCCCACACAGATACGCAGTATTTT.

This chain connects TRBV7-9 to TRBJ1-4, with 7 bases lining up with TRBD1. Germline lookup yields CDR1 SEHNR and CDR2 FQNEAQ (reference sequence). The length of the CDR3 is 13 residues. Losses at the gene ends were 7 bases for V and 8 bases for J; bases not matched to a gene: 7. In DNA, the CDR3 is TGTGCCAGCAAGACAGGGACCGGCGAAAAACTGTTTTTT. Encoded protein: CASKTGTGEKLFF.

The CDR3 nucleotides read TGTGCCATCACCCTAGACACGTACTACGAGCAGTACTTC. This encodes CAITLDTYYEQYF. J is TRBJ2-7 and V is TRBV10-3; D unresolved. The CDR3 is 13 residues long. Germline CDR1 and CDR2: ENHRY and SYGVKD. The V end lost 7 bases, the J end lost 3 bases, and 13 bases lay between the germline ends.

This clonotype was observed at least ten times. The V gene is TRBV4-1, the J gene TRBJ1-2, with D unresolved. Germline V CDR1 and CDR2: MGHRA, YSYEKL. V was cut by 0 bases and J by 8 bases, with 19 bases left in between. The CDR3 consists of 16 residues. This CDR3 is CASSQEDVRFGNGYTF. CDR3 bases: TGCGCCAGCAGCCAAGAGGATGTGCGTTTTGGTAACGGCTACACCTTC.

This clonotype was counted only a few times. This rearrangement joins TRBV6-5 to TRBJ1-5; D might be TRBD1 (5 bases). The V gene lost 6 bases and the J gene lost 6 bases, with 15 bases spanning the gap. CDR1 and CDR2 (germline): MNHEY, SVGAGI. The CDR3 loop spans 14 amino acids. The DNA of the CDR3 is TGTGCCAGCAGGAAGGGGCAGGGTGGTCAGCCCCAGCATTTT. This translates into CASRKGQGGQPQHF.

This clonotype was detected only a few times. The chain is built from TRBV7-2 and TRBJ2-3; 8 nucleotides align to TRBD1. The germline gives CDR1 SGHTA, CDR2 FQGNSA. V was pared by 4 bases and J by 2 bases, with 5 bases of the junction left unmatched. The CDR3 is 15 residues long. In DNA, the CDR3 is TGTGCCAGCAGCTCGACAGGGGCCGACACAGATACGCAGTATTTT. Translation: CASSSTGADTDTQYF.

The sample holds a few counts of this clonotype. The chain is built from TRBV6-1 and TRBJ1-1; a weak D match, TRBD1 (5 bases). This CDR3 region has 15 residues. The V and J ends lost 1 base and 4 bases respectively, with 13 bases between them. Germline CDR1 is MNHNS and CDR2 is SASEGT. CDR3 in DNA: TGTGCCAGCAGTGAAGTAGGGGCGTGGGGCACTGAAGCTTTCTTT. Its translation: CASSEVGAWGTEAFF.

This rearrangement joins TRBV6-2 or TRBV6-3 to TRBJ2-7; D not certain. In germline, CDR1 is MNHEY, CDR2 SVGEGT. The CDR3 runs 15 residues. V lost 3 bases to trimming and J lost 6 bases, with 18 bases between them. CDR3 sequence (DNA): TGTGCCAGCAGTTATCGTTATCCCGAACGTGGCGAGCAGTACTTC. It yields the protein CASSYRYPERGEQYF.

The chain carries TRBV5-7 and TRBJ2-1; 11 bases fit TRBD1. TRBV5-7 is an open reading frame, and its role is uncertain. This CDR3 has 15 residues. V trimming: 0 bases; J trimming: 8 bases; junction bases outside the gene matches: 4. CDR3 DNA sequence: TGTGCCAGCAGCTTGGGGGGACAGGGGGACGATGAGCAGTTCTTC. Amino acid sequence: CASSLGGQGDDEQFF.

In its sample, this clonotype was seen a few times. The rearrangement links TRBV4-2 to TRBJ2-3; 9 bases map to TRBD2. The CDR3 sequence is 16 residues long. After removal of 3 bases from V and 7 bases from J, the junction contained 11 bases not matched to a gene. CDR1 LGHNA and CDR2 YNFKEQ come from the germline V gene. Here the CDR3 reads CASSHGGGTSMYTQYF. In DNA, the CDR3 is TGTGCCAGCAGCCACGGAGGCGGGACTAGCATGTATACGCAGTATTTT.

This clonotype was seen a handful of times. The V call is TRBV28, the J call TRBJ1-1, with D hard to call. CDR3 length equals 13 residues. V lost 8 bases and J 3 bases, leaving 13 bases between the germline ends. Germline V gene lookup returns CDR1 MDHEN and CDR2 SYDVKM. CDR3 sequence: CASVPNRDTEAFF. The DNA of the CDR3 is TGTGCCAGCGTTCCCAATCGGGACACTGAAGCTTTCTTT.

CDR3 amino acids: CASSSYRDNQETQYF. In DNA, the CDR3 is TGTGCCAGCAGCTCGTACCGGGACAACCAAGAGACCCAGTACTTC. V is TRBV11-2 and J is TRBJ2-5; maybe TRBD1 (6 bases). Germline loops: CDR1 SGHAT, CDR2 FQNNGV. The length of the CDR3 is 15 residues. Deletions cut 4 bases from V and 0 bases from J, with 12 bases between.

The chain couples TRBV11-2 to TRBJ2-2; 7 nucleotides align to TRBD2. CDR3 length equals 15 residues. Germline V gene lookup returns CDR1 SGHAT and CDR2 FQNNGV. After removal of 3 bases from V and 4 bases from J, the junction contained 5 bases not matched to a gene. The CDR3: CASSFAGVSTGELFF. The CDR3 DNA reads as TGTGCCAGCAGCTTCGCGGGAGTGTCCACCGGGGAGCTGTTTTTT.

In its sample, this clonotype was seen a few times. This chain connects TRBV7-6 to TRBJ2-5; 9 bases agree with TRBD1. From germline, CDR1 is SGHVS and CDR2 FNYEAQ. The junction had 6 bases not matched to a gene; V was cut back by 5 bases and J by 5 bases. The CDR3 runs to 14 residues. This chain's CDR3 is CASSRTGGMETQYF. As DNA, the CDR3 is TGTGCCAGCAGCAGAACAGGGGGCATGGAGACCCAGTACTTC.

J is TRBJ1-2 and V is TRBV28, with D tentatively TRBD1 (5 bases). V was pared by 7 bases and J by 7 bases, with 19 bases between. Germline CDR1 is MDHEN and CDR2 is SYDVKM. CDR3 length: 14 amino acids. Here the CDR3 reads CASTQVAGGAGYTF. The CDR3 nucleotides are TGTGCCAGCACTCAAGTGGCCGGGGGAGCTGGCTACACCTTC.

The genes are TRBV7-8 and TRBJ1-1; D is unresolved. The CDR3 totals 12 residues. Germline loops: CDR1 SGHVS, CDR2 FQNEAQ. V gave up 3 bases and J gave up 7 bases, with 9 bases separating them. The CDR3 sequence: CASSLVSFEAFF. The CDR3 nucleotides are TGTGCCAGCAGCTTGGTCTCTTTTGAAGCTTTCTTT.

The chain employs TRBV7-2 and TRBJ1-4; possibly TRBD1 for D (5 bases). The germline V gene has CDR1 SGHTA and CDR2 FQGNSA. The CDR3 spans 15 residues. The germline V and J ends were trimmed by 4 bases and 7 bases, with 16 bases remaining between them. DNA for the CDR3: TGTGCCAGCAGCTCACGCTCCGGGGCGAGTGAAAAACTGTTTTTT. The encoded protein is CASSSRSGASEKLFF.

This chain uses TRBV19 with TRBJ2-3; possibly TRBD2 for D (5 bases). Trimming left V 1 base short and J 0 bases short, with 8 bases between. Germline loops: CDR1 LNHDA, CDR2 SQIVND (reference sequence). The CDR3 consists of 15 residues. CDR3 in amino acids: CASSIVRASTDTQYF. The CDR3 bases are TGTGCCAGTAGTATAGTGCGGGCGAGCACAGATACGCAGTATTTT.

This clonotype was picked up many times. The rearrangement uses TRBV7-9 and TRBJ1-3, with D maybe TRBD1 (5 bases). CDR1 is SEHNR and CDR2 is FQNEAQ in the germline V gene (reference sequence). This CDR3 is built from 15 residues. V was pared by 3 bases and J by 0 bases, with 9 bases between. Here the CDR3 reads CASSLGGYSGNTIYF. The CDR3 DNA reads as TGTGCCAGCAGCTTGGGGGGATACTCTGGAAACACCATATATTTT.

V and J are TRBV7-6 and TRBJ1-1, with 7 bases lining up with TRBD1. From germline, CDR1 is SGHVS and CDR2 FNYEAQ. J gave up 4 bases and V 5 bases, and 7 bases lay outside the gene matches. The CDR3 runs 14 residues. The DNA for the CDR3 is TGTGCCAGCAGCACCGGGACAGCGGGCACTGAAGCTTTCTTT. Translated, it gives CASSTGTAGTEAFF. The full variable domain, in which reference TRBV7-6 and TRBJ1-1 provide the parts outside the CDR3, is GAGVSQSPRYKVTKRGQDVALRCDPISGHVSLYWYRQALGQGPEFLTYFNYEAQQDKSGLPNDRFSAERPEGSISTLTIQRTEQRDSAMYRCASSTGTAGTEAFFGQGTRLTVV.

The chain carries TRBV20-1 and TRBJ2-5; TRBD1 or TRBD2 may be the D gene (5 bases each). The CDR3 runs 17 residues. The V gene's germline CDR1 is DFQATT and CDR2 SNEGSKA (reference sequence). V lost 5 bases to trimming and J lost 1 base, with 23 bases between them. CDR3 amino acids: CSASGTGTAVAQETQYF. CDR3 DNA: TGCAGTGCTTCGGGCACCGGGACGGCGGTCGCCCAAGAGACCCAGTACTTC.

The chain has TRBV28 and TRBJ2-1; 7 positions match TRBD2. This CDR3 has 10 amino acids. The germline gives CDR1 MDHEN, CDR2 SYDVKM. Unmatched junction bases numbered 4, after V lost 10 bases and J lost 10 bases. CDR3: CATRAGEQFF. CDR3 DNA sequence: TGTGCCACCCGAGCGGGGGAGCAGTTCTTC.

V gene TRBV6-2 or TRBV6-3 combines with J gene TRBJ2-1; D perhaps matches TRBD2 (6 bases). Germline V gene lookup returns CDR1 MNHEY and CDR2 SVGEGT. This CDR3 has 13 amino acids. Between the trimmed V and J ends, which lost 6 bases and 8 bases, there was a span of 14 bases. The CDR3 region is CASSPRLVDEQFF. In DNA form, the CDR3 reads TGTGCCAGCAGCCCCAGACTAGTCGATGAGCAGTTCTTC.

This clonotype was seen more than once but under ten times. This sequence joins TRBV19 and TRBJ1-2, with no clear D. The CDR3 spans 15 residues. Germline V gives CDR1 LNHDA, CDR2 SQIVND (reference sequence). Trimming took 6 bases from V and 5 from J, leaving 19 bases between them. The CDR3 bases are TGTGCCAGTAGGCCTGAGGGAGTGGCGTTATATGGCTACACCTTC. Its protein is CASRPEGVALYGYTF. The full variable domain, with the rest looked up from reference TRBV19 and TRBJ1-2, is DGGITQSPKYLFRKEGQNVTLSCEQNLNHDAMYWYRQDPGQGLRLIYYSQIVNDFQKGDIAEGYSVSREKKESFPLTVTSAQKNPTAFYLCASRPEGVALYGYTFGSGTRLTVV.

This clonotype was picked up a small number of times. The chain employs TRBV12-3 or TRBV12-4 and TRBJ1-4; possible D gene TRBD1, 5 bases. The V end lost 8 bases, the J end lost 7 bases, and 17 bases lay between the germline ends. The CDR3 has 14 amino acids. The CDR3 is CASGIVGVGEKLFF. The CDR3, as DNA: TGTGCCAGCGGGATTGTAGGGGTTGGTGAAAAACTGTTTTTT.